This entry lists 13 T cell receptor beta chains sequenced from one sample in a study of blood T cell repertoires in COVID-19. Sequencing used immunoSEQ multiplex PCR; TCRdb keeps in-frame clones, though not all of them. Here the sample spans 350,000 to 450,000 clones, 89% being singletons. The specimen was peripheral blood. These receptors were taken from a woman between 35 and 50 years old with COVID-19, enrolled during active disease.

This sequence joins TRBV28 and TRBJ1-6; 7 nucleotides agree with TRBD1. With 5 bases clipped from V and 3 bases from J, the junction kept 4 bases outside the gene matches. The length of the CDR3 is 15 residues. Germline V gives CDR1 MDHEN, CDR2 SYDVKM. The CDR3 sequence: CASSPGTVYNSPLHF. The CDR3 DNA follows: TGTGCCAGCAGTCCCGGGACAGTCTATAATTCACCCCTCCACTTT.

Only one count was recorded for this clone. The chain combines TRBV5-1 with TRBJ1-1; a possible D gene is TRBD1 (5 bases). Trimming removed 3 bases from V and 2 bases from J, with 11 bases in between. The CDR3 spans 14 residues. Germline V gene lookup returns CDR1 SGHRS and CDR2 YFSETQ. Written as DNA, the CDR3 is TGCGCCAGCAGCTGGGGGGATCACAACACTGAAGCTTTCTTT. The encoded protein is CASSWGDHNTEAFF.

The chain recombines TRBV5-1 with TRBJ2-2; a possible D gene is TRBD1 (7 bases). The V end lost 3 bases, the J end lost 3 bases, and 15 bases lay between the germline ends. This CDR3 is 16 amino acids long. Germline V gene sequence: CDR1 SGHRS, CDR2 YFSETQ. The DNA for the CDR3 is TGCGCCAGCAGCTCCAGGGGGGTAAGGCACACCGGGGAGCTGTTTTTT. Residues: CASSSRGVRHTGELFF. Complete variable domain (other parts from reference TRBV5-1 and TRBJ2-2): KAGVTQTPRYLIKTRGQQVTLSCSPISGHRSVSWYQQTPGQGLQFLFEYFSETQRNKGNFPGRFSGRQFSNSRSEMNVSTLELGDSALYLCASSSRGVRHTGELFFGEGSRLTVL.

V usage is TRBV7-2 and J usage is TRBJ1-3; D possibly corresponds to TRBD1 (5 bases). Germline-derived CDR1 and CDR2 are SGHTA and FQGNSA. V lost 6 bases and J 5 bases, leaving 17 bases between the germline ends. The CDR3 spans 15 residues. For the CDR3, the DNA is TGTGCCAGCAGATTGGGGCCCTTCGAGAGAAACACCATATATTTT. This encodes CASRLGPFERNTIYF.

Note on this clone: The sample has other DNA sequences that encode this CDR3 too. V and J are TRBV28 and TRBJ1-3, with D unclear. Germline assignment: CDR1 MDHEN and CDR2 SYDVKM. CDR3 size: 15 residues. V was pared by 3 bases and J by 1 base, with 10 bases between. The CDR3 spells CASSLRGGSGNTIYF. DNA of the CDR3: TGTGCCAGCAGTTTGCGTGGAGGTTCTGGAAACACCATATATTTT.

V gene TRBV6-2 or TRBV6-3 combines with J gene TRBJ1-1; D not resolved. Germline values: CDR1 MNHEY, CDR2 SVGEGT. Trimming removed 5 bases from V and 2 bases from J, with 3 bases in between. This CDR3 region has 11 residues. The CDR3, as DNA: TGTGCCAGCAGTCGTAACACTGAAGCTTTCTTT. Translating it yields CASSRNTEAFF.

This chain joins TRBV2 and TRBJ1-4, with D unclear. Trimming stripped 7 bases from V and 2 bases from J, with 14 bases between. Germline loops: CDR1 SNHLY, CDR2 FYNNEI. The CDR3 runs 15 residues. This CDR3 is CASNPRASTNEKLFF. The CDR3 DNA sequence: TGTGCCAGCAATCCGCGAGCGAGCACTAATGAAAAACTGTTTTTT.

In this sample, this clone turned up once. V usage is TRBV6-6 and J usage is TRBJ1-3, with a possible D match to TRBD1 (6 bases). The CDR3 loop spans 16 amino acids. V lost 2 bases to trimming and J lost 0 bases, with 11 bases between them. From germline, CDR1 is MNHNY and CDR2 SVGAGI (reference sequence). The CDR3: CASSYERGISGNTIYF. Written as DNA, the CDR3 is TGTGCCAGCAGTTACGAGAGGGGGATCTCTGGAAACACCATATATTTT.

This clone was seen only once. This chain connects TRBV6-5 to TRBJ1-1; a possible D gene is TRBD1 (5 bases). The germline CDR1 and CDR2 sequences are MNHEY and SVGAGI. CDR3 size: 15 residues. V was clipped by 6 bases and J by 0 bases, with 14 bases between them. CDR3 sequence reads: CASSAEGQVNTEAFF. The CDR3 DNA follows: TGTGCCAGCAGCGCGGAGGGGCAAGTGAACACTGAAGCTTTCTTT.

The V gene is TRBV7-3, the J gene TRBJ2-5; 11 bases are a match to TRBD2. This CDR3 region has 16 residues. Germline V lookup: CDR1 SGHTA, CDR2 FQGTGA. V was pared by 5 bases and J by 2 bases, with 7 bases of the junction left unmatched. DNA for the CDR3: TGTGCCAGCAGCCCCACGGGACTAGCGGATCAAGAGACCCAGTACTTC. Translation: CASSPTGLADQETQYF. The whole variable domain, filled in from reference TRBV7-3 and TRBJ2-5, reads GAGVSQTPSNKVTEKGKYVELRCDPISGHTALYWYRQSLGQGPEFLIYFQGTGAADDSGLPNDRFFAVRPEGSVSTLKIQRTERGDSAVYLCASSPTGLADQETQYFGPGTRLLVL.

The chain joins TRBV28 to TRBJ2-1, with TRBD2 matching 15 bases. The CDR3 length is 19 residues. Trimming cost V 3 bases and J 0 bases; bases outside gene matches: 6. Per germline, CDR1 MDHEN and CDR2 SYDVKM. The CDR3 spells CASSFIGTSGRSSYNEQFF. CDR3 in DNA: TGTGCCAGCAGTTTTATCGGGACTAGCGGGAGGAGCTCCTACAATGAGCAGTTCTTC.

The rearrangement joins TRBV9 to TRBJ2-7; no clear D. Trimming left V 0 bases short and J 3 bases short, with 16 bases between. From germline, CDR1 is SGDLS and CDR2 YYNGEE. The CDR3 length is 16 residues. The CDR3 loop is CASSVGALRSRYEQYF. The CDR3 nucleotides are TGTGCCAGCAGCGTAGGAGCTCTCAGGTCCCGCTACGAGCAGTACTTC.

This clone was seen a few times. The genes are TRBV29-1 and TRBJ1-5; D might be TRBD1 (5 bases). The CDR3 is 13 residues long. V lost 2 bases and J 7 bases, leaving 12 bases between the germline ends. The V gene's germline CDR1 is SQVTM and CDR2 ANQGSEA. The CDR3 is CSVEIGGDQPQHF. The CDR3 DNA reads as TGCAGCGTTGAAATCGGGGGAGACCAGCCCCAGCATTTT.